The 25 T cell receptor beta chains reported below all come from one sample, sequenced in a study of beta chain features in type 1 diabetes. Points from the study as a whole: Type 1 diabetes patients showed a moderate but significant shortening of TCRB CDR3s in all four CD4+ subsets.

Expressed TCRB transcripts were sequenced after all isolated RNA was converted to cDNA. Data came from immunoSEQ multiplex PCR; TCRdb stores just in-frame clones and leaves some out. This sample carries around 650,000 clones, roughly 12% of them seen once, and the ten largest clones take more than 0.1%. Their recognized antigens are unknown. The sample taken for sequencing was naive CD4+ T cells from blood. These receptors originate from a man aged 25-40 years with type 1 diabetes.

This clone was observed a handful of times. The chain has TRBV2 and TRBJ2-2; TRBD1 might be the D (6 bases). Germline-derived CDR1 and CDR2 are SNHLY and FYNNEI. The CDR3 covers 18 residues. The ends were cut back, 4 bases at V and 5 bases at J, with 23 bases in the middle. The CDR3 DNA sequence: TGTGCCAGCAGTGGTGCGGTGGTAGGGATACAGGGAACCGGGGAGCTGTTTTTT. It yields the protein CASSGAVVGIQGTGELFF.

The rearrangement links TRBV7-9 to TRBJ2-4; possible D gene TRBD1, 6 bases. Trimming cost V 6 bases and J 0 bases, with 15 bases left between them. Germline CDR1 SEHNR, CDR2 FQNEAQ (reference sequence). The CDR3 length is 16 residues. CDR3 protein: CASSMGEQGAKNIQYF. The CDR3 DNA follows: TGTGCCAGCAGTATGGGGGAACAGGGAGCCAAAAACATTCAGTACTTC.

This clone was seen a single time. The chain links TRBV19 to TRBJ1-5, with D unresolved. This CDR3 contains 16 residues. Germline CDR1 reads LNHDA; CDR2 reads SQIVND (reference sequence). Trimming took 7 bases from V and 1 from J, leaving 17 bases between them. The CDR3 spells CASIDRRRSSNQPQHF. In nucleotides, the CDR3 is TGTGCCAGTATCGACCGAAGGAGATCCAGCAATCAGCCCCAGCATTTT.

This sequence joins TRBV7-2 and TRBJ1-2; 8 nucleotides agree with TRBD1. J gave up 7 bases and V 2 bases, and 3 bases lay outside the gene matches. The CDR3 consists of 13 residues. The germline gives CDR1 SGHTA, CDR2 FQGNSA. The CDR3: CASSLSGGRGYTF. DNA for the CDR3: TGTGCCAGCAGCTTATCAGGGGGCCGTGGCTACACCTTC.

This clone appeared a few times. The chain carries TRBV7-9 and TRBJ2-1; 9 nucleotides line up with TRBD1. The length of the CDR3 is 15 residues. The V and J ends lost 5 bases and 7 bases, in that order; junction bases with no gene match: 9. Germline-derived CDR1 and CDR2 are SEHNR and FQNEAQ (reference sequence). DNA of the CDR3: TGTGCCAGCAGCCCAACAGGGGGCCGGATAAATGAGCAGTTCTTC. Amino acid sequence: CASSPTGGRINEQFF.

To note about this clone: A junction boundary mismatches the germline segment, possibly from a read error. This sequence joins TRBV7-2 and TRBJ2-5; D unresolved. Germline V gene lookup returns CDR1 SGHTA and CDR2 FQGNSA. This CDR3 has 14 residues. Here the CDR3 reads CASSLELTREAQYF. CDR3 bases: TGTGCCAGCAGCTTAGAACTAACAAGAGAGGCCCAGTACTTC.

This sequence joins TRBV9 and TRBJ2-1; D uncertain. Germline CDR1 SGDLS, CDR2 YYNGEE. The CDR3 runs 16 residues. Trimming shortened V by 0 bases and J by 5 bases, and 15 bases separated the two germline ends. The CDR3 coding sequence is TGTGCCAGCAGCGTAGCTACCCTCGGTGATAACAATGAGCAGTTCTTC. Translated: CASSVATLGDNNEQFF.

This clone was seen a handful of times. This chain uses TRBV7-3 with TRBJ2-3; TRBD1 aligns across 12 bases. In germline, CDR1 is SGHTA, CDR2 FQGTGA. The CDR3 totals 16 residues. J gave up 4 bases and V 0 bases, and 2 bases lay outside the gene matches. CDR3 in amino acids: CASSLTRDRGPDTQYF. For the CDR3, the DNA is TGTGCCAGCAGCTTAACCCGGGACAGGGGGCCAGATACGCAGTATTTT. Drawing the rest from reference TRBV7-3 and TRBJ2-3, the complete variable domain is GAGVSQTPSNKVTEKGKYVELRCDPISGHTALYWYRQSLGQGPEFLIYFQGTGAADDSGLPNDRFFAVRPEGSVSTLKIQRTERGDSAVYLCASSLTRDRGPDTQYFGPGTRLTVL.

This clone was observed a few times. The chain carries TRBV2 and TRBJ1-5; 7 bases match TRBD1. From germline, CDR1 is SNHLY and CDR2 FYNNEI. V shed 3 bases and J 1 base; nucleotides not matched to a gene: 6. CDR3 length: 16 residues. This CDR3 reads CASSEAGGESNQPQHF. In DNA form, the CDR3 reads TGTGCCAGCAGTGAGGCAGGGGGAGAAAGCAATCAGCCCCAGCATTTT. Looking up the rest from reference TRBV2 and TRBJ1-5 gives the full variable domain: EPEVTQTPSHQVTQMGQEVILRCVPISNHLYFYWYRQILGQKVEFLVSFYNNEISEKSEIFDDQFSVERPDGSNFTLKIRSTKLEDSAMYFCASSEAGGESNQPQHFGDGTRLSIL.

This clone turned up a few times. V and J are TRBV30 and TRBJ2-6; tentative D call: TRBD1 (6 bases). The germline V and J ends were trimmed by 0 bases and 0 bases, with 12 bases remaining between them. CDR1 GTSNPN and CDR2 SVGIG come from the germline V gene (reference sequence). The CDR3 spans 17 residues. The CDR3 DNA reads as TGTGCCTGGAGTGTTCCAGGGGTACTCTCTGGGGCCAACGTCCTGACTTTC. It yields the protein CAWSVPGVLSGANVLTF.

This clone showed up just a few times. V gene TRBV7-2 combines with J gene TRBJ2-3; TRBD2 agrees at 8 bases. Germline lookup yields CDR1 SGHTA and CDR2 FQGNSA. The length of the CDR3 is 15 residues. Trimming removed 5 bases from V and 2 bases from J; junction bases left unmatched: 6. CDR3 DNA sequence: TGTGCCAGCAGCCTTGGACTAGCAGCCACAGATACGCAGTATTTT. Its protein is CASSLGLAATDTQYF.

The table lists this clone with a few counts. The rearrangement uses TRBV2 and TRBJ2-5; 7 nucleotides agree with TRBD2. Per the germline V gene, CDR1 is SNHLY and CDR2 is FYNNEI. V was clipped by 7 bases and J by 4 bases; unmatched bases: 6. CDR3 size: 13 residues. CDR3 protein: CASTGGEGETQYF. DNA for the CDR3: TGTGCCAGCACTGGCGGGGAGGGAGAGACCCAGTACTTC.

This clone has a handful of counts. The chain employs TRBV2 and TRBJ2-3; D gene uncertain. The CDR3 is 12 amino acids. Germline CDR1 SNHLY, CDR2 FYNNEI. Deletions cut 10 bases from V and 0 bases from J, with 8 bases between. The CDR3 DNA follows: TGTGCCAAGAAAGGGAGCACAGATACGCAGTATTTT. Its protein product is CAKKGSTDTQYF. The full variable domain, rest sourced from reference TRBV2 and TRBJ2-3, is EPEVTQTPSHQVTQMGQEVILRCVPISNHLYFYWYRQILGQKVEFLVSFYNNEISEKSEIFDDQFSVERPDGSNFTLKIRSTKLEDSAMYFCAKKGSTDTQYFGPGTRLTVL.

This clone occurred a few times. V gene TRBV6-5 combines with J gene TRBJ1-1; D is uncertain. Germline CDR1 MNHEY, CDR2 SVGAGI. The length of the CDR3 is 14 residues. Trimming took off 2 bases at V and 0 bases at J, with 7 bases between the two ends. CDR3 bases: TGTGCCAGCAGTTACGGTATTTTGAACACTGAAGCTTTCTTT. As protein: CASSYGILNTEAFF.

Details on this clone: Distinct nucleotide sequences in the sample also encode this CDR3. The V gene is TRBV19, the J gene TRBJ2-7; a possible D gene is TRBD1 (6 bases). The CDR3 sequence is 13 residues long. Germline CDR1 and CDR2: LNHDA and SQIVND (reference sequence). The V and J ends lost 4 bases and 3 bases respectively, with 10 bases between them. This chain's CDR3 is CASSTDRSYEQYF. CDR3 nucleotide sequence: TGTGCCAGTAGTACGGACAGAAGCTACGAGCAGTACTTC.

About this clone itself: The same CDR3 also results from other DNA sequences found in this sample. The chain joins TRBV10-3 to TRBJ2-1, with D maybe TRBD2 (6 bases). This CDR3 comprises 14 residues. V was clipped by 0 bases and J by 3 bases, with 6 bases between them. Germline V gene sequence: CDR1 ENHRY, CDR2 SYGVKD. CDR3 residues: CAISESTSYNEQFF. The CDR3 DNA follows: TGTGCCATCAGTGAGTCGACTAGCTACAATGAGCAGTTCTTC.

This clone was recorded a few times. This sequence joins TRBV5-6 and TRBJ2-1; 8 bases align to TRBD1. Trimming took 3 bases from V and 6 from J; bases not matched to a gene: 8. Germline V gene sequence: CDR1 SGHDT, CDR2 YYEEEE. The CDR3 extends over 15 amino acids. The CDR3 DNA follows: TGTGCCAGCAGCTCGACAGGGGAGGCTGGCAATGAGCAGTTCTTC. Residues: CASSSTGEAGNEQFF. The whole variable domain, filled in from reference TRBV5-6 and TRBJ2-1, reads DAGVTQSPTHLIKTRGQQVTLRCSPKSGHDTVSWYQQALGQGPQFIFQYYEEEERQRGNFPDRFSGHQFPNYSSELNVNALLLGDSALYLCASSSTGEAGNEQFFGPGTRLTVL.

V usage is TRBV7-9 and J usage is TRBJ2-1; 8 bases line up with TRBD2. Germline trimming cut 4 bases from V and 8 bases from J; bases unmatched to any gene: 10. The CDR3 is made up of 15 amino acids. CDR1 and CDR2 from the germline V gene are SEHNR and FQNEAQ (reference sequence). The CDR3 spells CASSSALGTRDEQFF. The CDR3 region has the DNA TGTGCCAGCAGCTCGGCGCTGGGGACTAGAGATGAGCAGTTCTTC.

This chain links TRBV5-1 with TRBJ2-3; weak D call: TRBD2 (6 bases). CDR1 is SGHRS and CDR2 is YFSETQ in the germline V gene. The CDR3 spans 16 residues. The germline V and J ends were trimmed by 0 bases and 0 bases, with 11 bases remaining between them. The CDR3 bases are TGCGCCAGCAGCTTGGAAATGGGACTCAGCACAGATACGCAGTATTTT. Translated: CASSLEMGLSTDTQYF.

J is TRBJ2-7 and V is TRBV7-9; TRBD2 matches 9 bases. The CDR3 has 15 residues. J gave up 5 bases and V 5 bases, and 10 bases lay outside the gene matches. CDR1 and CDR2 from the germline V gene are SEHNR and FQNEAQ (reference sequence). The CDR3 is CASSPPGTSINEQYF. The CDR3 DNA follows: TGTGCCAGCAGCCCTCCCGGGACTAGCATCAACGAGCAGTACTTC.

In this sample, this clone turned up a few times. CDR3 in amino acids: CASSQAKSGYGDTQYF. The CDR3 coding sequence is TGCGCCAGCAGCCAAGCAAAATCCGGGTATGGAGATACGCAGTATTTT. The chain couples TRBV4-1 to TRBJ2-3, with no clear D. The germline V and J ends were trimmed by 1 base and 5 bases, with 16 bases remaining between them. The CDR3 spans 16 residues. Germline V CDR1 and CDR2: MGHRA, YSYEKL.

The V and J genes are TRBV29-1 and TRBJ1-4; TRBD1 matches at 10 bases. Germline CDR1 is SQVTM and CDR2 is ANQGSEA. The CDR3 has 14 amino acids. V was clipped by 7 bases and J by 8 bases; unmatched bases: 10. For the CDR3, the DNA is TGCAGCGCATACATGACAGGGGGCTTGGAAAAACTGTTTTTT. It is translated as CSAYMTGGLEKLFF.

This chain joins TRBV29-1 and TRBJ2-7; 12 bases agree with TRBD1. The V gene's germline CDR1 is SQVTM and CDR2 ANQGSEA. V lost 6 bases, J lost 2 bases, and 2 bases stayed unmatched. The CDR3 length is 13 residues. CDR3: CSVGTGGPYEQYF. The CDR3 DNA reads TGCAGCGTCGGGACAGGGGGCCCCTACGAGCAGTACTTC.

A few counts support this clone. The chain joins TRBV4-2 to TRBJ1-2; D is ambiguous. Trimming pared 0 bases from V and 3 bases from J, leaving 11 bases between. This CDR3 is built from 15 residues. Germline V gene sequence: CDR1 LGHNA, CDR2 YNFKEQ. CDR3 protein: CASSQEAVQYYGYTF. CDR3 sequence (DNA): TGTGCCAGCAGCCAAGAAGCGGTACAGTACTATGGCTACACCTTC.

There are a few counts of this clone. The V and J genes are TRBV2 and TRBJ2-5; D is tentatively TRBD1 or TRBD2 (6 bases each). The V end lost 8 bases, the J end lost 5 bases, and 15 bases lay between the germline ends. The CDR3 consists of 13 residues. Germline V gene data show CDR1 as SNHLY and CDR2 as FYNNEI. The CDR3 region is CASPGGGGETQYF. The CDR3 DNA follows: TGTGCCAGCCCCGGAGGAGGGGGTGAGACCCAGTACTTC.